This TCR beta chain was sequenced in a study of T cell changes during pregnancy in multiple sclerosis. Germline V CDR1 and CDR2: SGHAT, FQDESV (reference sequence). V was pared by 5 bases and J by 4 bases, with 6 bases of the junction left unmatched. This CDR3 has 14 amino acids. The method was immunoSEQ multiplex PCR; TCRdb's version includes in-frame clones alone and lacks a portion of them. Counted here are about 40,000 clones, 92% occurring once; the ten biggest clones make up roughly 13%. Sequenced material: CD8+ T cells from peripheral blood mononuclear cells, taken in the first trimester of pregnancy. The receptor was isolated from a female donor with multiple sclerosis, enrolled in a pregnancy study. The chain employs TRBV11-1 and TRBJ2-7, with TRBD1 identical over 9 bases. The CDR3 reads CASSQGQGGYEQYF. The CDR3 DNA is TGTGCCAGCAGCCAGGGACAGGGCGGTTACGAGCAGTACTTC.